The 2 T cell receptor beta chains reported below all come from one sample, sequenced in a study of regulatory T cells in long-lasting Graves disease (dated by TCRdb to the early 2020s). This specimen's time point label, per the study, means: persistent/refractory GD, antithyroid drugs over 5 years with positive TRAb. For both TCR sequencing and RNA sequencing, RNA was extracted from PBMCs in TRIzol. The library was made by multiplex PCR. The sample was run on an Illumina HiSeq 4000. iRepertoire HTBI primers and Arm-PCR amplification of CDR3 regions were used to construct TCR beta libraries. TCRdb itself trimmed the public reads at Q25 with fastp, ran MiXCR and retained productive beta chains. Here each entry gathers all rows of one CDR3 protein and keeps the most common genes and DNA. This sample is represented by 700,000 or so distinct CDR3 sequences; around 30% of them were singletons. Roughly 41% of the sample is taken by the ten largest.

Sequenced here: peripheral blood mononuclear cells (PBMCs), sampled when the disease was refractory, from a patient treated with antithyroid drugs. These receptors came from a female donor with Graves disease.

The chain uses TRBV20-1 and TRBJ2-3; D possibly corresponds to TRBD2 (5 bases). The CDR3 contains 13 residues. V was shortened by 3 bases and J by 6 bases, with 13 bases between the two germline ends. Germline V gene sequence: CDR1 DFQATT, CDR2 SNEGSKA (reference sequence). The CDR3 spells CSARPGNGDTQYF. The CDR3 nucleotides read TGCAGTGCTAGGCCCGGGAACGGGGATACGCAGTATTTT.

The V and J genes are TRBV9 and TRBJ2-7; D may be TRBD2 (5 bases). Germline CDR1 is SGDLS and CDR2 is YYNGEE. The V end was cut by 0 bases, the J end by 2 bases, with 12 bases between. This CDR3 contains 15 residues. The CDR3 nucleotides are TGTGCCAGCAGCGTAGATCCGGGAATAGCCTACGAGCAGTACTTC. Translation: CASSVDPGIAYEQYF.